The clone carrying this T cell receptor beta chain was detected ten times or more. Its matching antigen is unknown. This record belongs to a study of identical twins. Study outcomes and limitations: Memory repertoires lacked the insertion deficit that abundant cord blood beta clonotypes showed. Beta out-of-frame sequences displayed a weaker excess of sharing between twins.

Via MiXCR, TCRdb re-called the 5' RACE reads, giving one row per CDR3 protein. The table shows 200,000 to 250,000 distinct CDR3 sequences, with 11% to 15% occurring only once. The ends lost 6 bases at V and 2 bases at J; junction bases unmatched: 6. CDR3 length: 16 residues. Germline CDR1 and CDR2: ENHRY and SYGVKD. The source is a woman aged 18-30 years in good health. Sequencing input: memory (CD45RO+) T cells sorted from blood. J is TRBJ2-1 and V is TRBV10-3; 11 bases map to TRBD2. CDR3 nucleotides: TGTGCCATCAGCCAATTAGCGGGGGGGGCCTACAATGAGCAGTTCTTC. The encoded protein is CAISQLAGGAYNEQFF.